Given below is one T cell receptor (beta chain) in context. This sample stems from a study of control samples from healthy donors and cancer patients. TCRdb keeps only in-frame clones here, not all; method: immunoSEQ multiplex PCR. The table shows roughly 88,000 clones, with more than 80% occurring only once. The clonotype was recovered from a man between 18 and 35 years old in good health. Input material: blood.

The CDR3 region has the DNA TGTGCCAGCAGCAAAGGGGGGGATCCTCCCCAGCATTTT. Translated: CASSKGGDPPQHF. The chain uses TRBV21-1 and TRBJ1-5. TRBV21-1 is a known pseudogene. This CDR3 comprises 13 residues.